One and the same sample provided the 3 T cell receptor beta chains below, sequenced in a study of molecular identifiers for immune sequencing clone quantification. MiXCR was run by TCRdb on the PCR reads, yielding one entry per CDR3 protein. Of about 510,000 distinct CDR3 sequences in the sample, about 25% were seen once. The material sequenced was naive CD8+ T cells from blood, with Jurkat cell RNA spiked in. Subset: FACS-sorted CD8+CD4-CCR7+CD45RA+ naive T cells. These receptors came from a human donor in good health. Some libraries in this study had Jurkat cell RNA spiked in.

This clonotype appeared many times. This chain links TRBV4-3 with TRBJ2-7; TRBD1 is a possible D gene (5 bases). Deletions cut 0 bases from V and 5 bases from J, with 20 bases between. Germline V lookup: CDR1 LGHNA, CDR2 YSLEER. CDR3 length: 17 amino acids. The DNA of the CDR3 is TGCGCCAGCAGCCAAGAACTGGTGGTAGGGCAGGGCCACGAGCAGTACTTC. It encodes CASSQELVVGQGHEQYF.

This chain connects TRBV2 to TRBJ2-1; a weak D match, TRBD2 (5 bases). CDR3 length: 15 amino acids. CDR1 and CDR2 (germline): SNHLY, FYNNEI. V lost 8 bases to trimming and J lost 0 bases, with 14 bases between them. The CDR3 loop reads CASLSAGGSYNEQFF. Written as DNA, the CDR3 is TGTGCCAGCCTTAGCGCGGGTGGCTCCTACAATGAGCAGTTCTTC.

This clonotype was seen more than once but under ten times. The chain joins TRBV28 to TRBJ2-7; possibly TRBD2 for D (5 bases). Deletions cut 2 bases from V and 3 bases from J, with 8 bases between. The CDR3 is 13 amino acids. Germline-derived CDR1 and CDR2 are MDHEN and SYDVKM. Here the CDR3 reads CASSLRDNYEQYF. The CDR3 region has the DNA TGTGCCAGCAGTTTACGGGATAACTACGAGCAGTACTTC.